Listed below are T cell receptor beta chains from one sample, sequenced in a study of T cell changes during pregnancy in multiple sclerosis. Assay: immunoSEQ multiplex PCR; the TCRdb copy retains only in-frame clones and omits some. The repertoire holds 52,000 or so clones, about nine tenths seen once, with approximately 0.58% in the top ten. The sample here was CD4+ T cells from peripheral blood mononuclear cells, taken in the first trimester of pregnancy. The receptors originated from a female donor with multiple sclerosis, enrolled in a pregnancy study. The conserved cysteine and the conserved F or W are not part of the CDR3 here.

TRBJ1-2 TRBV20-1 SARDTYGYT
TRBJ1-2 TRBV15 ATSSIRDREAIDGYT
TRBJ1-6 TRBV11-3 ASSLDLLGTVNSPLH
TRBJ2-5 TRBV9 ASSRGGANLQETQY
TRBJ2-1 TRBV18 ASSPGGDEQF
TRBJ2-7 TRBV9 ASSVGSQMAYEQY
TRBJ2-3 TRBV9 ASSVVPQGAQDTQY
TRBJ1-1 TRBV7-3 ASSFGTGRNTEAF
TRBJ2-5 TRBV15 ATSRDPPGGLAGQETQY
TRBJ1-2 TRBV6-5 ASSSPGTGKGYT
TRBJ1-3 TRBV5-1 ASSLKDSTSGNTIY
TRBJ1-3 TRBV5-4 ASSKDPGQTGNTIY
TRBJ2-3 TRBV29-1 SVEAMAGGKIPTYTQY
TRBJ2-7 TRBV6-5 ASRPGFGILNEQY
TRBJ2-3 TRBV4-3 ASSPGRGDTQY
TRBJ1-2 TRBV29-1 SVRGPYGYT
TRBJ1-4 TRBV27 ASSSLGTGREKLF
TRBJ2-1 TRBV5-4 ASSFQLAGGGNEQF